These 26 T cell receptor beta chains were sequenced from one sample in a study of Ad26.COV2.S vaccination and SARS-CoV-2 variants. Only in-frame clones appear in the TCRdb table, and some are missing; sequencing was by immunoSEQ multiplex PCR. The sample lists 320,000 or so clones, about 90% occurring once. Described treatment: 19 received Ad26.COV2.S at low or high dose, single or two shots; 5 received placebo; per-sample allocation not given. Vaccine and placebo recipients were sampled on day 63 after the first injection. This specimen consisted of peripheral blood, obtained in a trial of Ad26.COV2.S vaccine versus placebo. These receptors originate from a person between 18 and 60 years old who received the Ad26.COV2.S COVID-19 vaccine or a placebo.

This chain connects TRBV7-2 to TRBJ1-1, with 8 bases identical to TRBD1. This CDR3 comprises 13 residues. The germline V gene has CDR1 SGHTA and CDR2 FQGNSA. The trim removed 6 bases at V and 4 bases at J, leaving 4 bases unmatched. CDR3 protein: CASRTGGSTEAFF. The CDR3 nucleotides are TGTGCCAGCAGAACAGGGGGATCCACTGAAGCTTTCTTT.

This sequence joins TRBV19 and TRBJ2-2; D possibly corresponds to TRBD2 (5 bases). The V end was cut by 7 bases, the J end by 5 bases, with 17 bases between. CDR3 length: 15 residues. Germline-derived CDR1 and CDR2 are LNHDA and SQIVND (reference sequence). In DNA form, the CDR3 reads TGTGCCAGTACGGGTGCGGGTCGGAGGACCGGGGAGCTGTTTTTT. Protein: CASTGAGRRTGELFF.

The chain is built from TRBV18 and TRBJ1-1; the D is unclear. The germline V and J ends were trimmed by 6 bases and 3 bases, with 14 bases remaining between them. The CDR3 runs 14 residues. From germline, CDR1 is KGHSH and CDR2 LQKENI. The CDR3 DNA sequence: TGTGCCAGCTCCCCTGGGTCTGGGGACACTGAAGCTTTCTTT. This translates into CASSPGSGDTEAFF.

This sequence joins TRBV19 and TRBJ1-6, with TRBD1 identical over 9 bases. The CDR3 sequence is 14 residues long. CDR1 LNHDA and CDR2 SQIVND come from the germline V gene (reference sequence). Trimming cost V 5 bases and J 10 bases; bases outside gene matches: 6. CDR3 coding DNA: TGTGCCAGTAGTTCAACAGGGGGCGGATCACCCCTCCACTTT. Residues: CASSSTGGGSPLHF. Variable domain in full (rest from reference TRBV19 and TRBJ1-6): DGGITQSPKYLFRKEGQNVTLSCEQNLNHDAMYWYRQDPGQGLRLIYYSQIVNDFQKGDIAEGYSVSREKKESFPLTVTSAQKNPTAFYLCASSSTGGGSPLHFGNGTRLTVT.

This clone showed up just once. The V and J genes are TRBV5-1 and TRBJ2-1, with 7 bases that match TRBD1. The trim removed 0 bases at V and 7 bases at J, leaving 7 bases unmatched. Germline CDR1 is SGHRS and CDR2 is YFSETQ. The CDR3 runs to 15 residues. The CDR3 region has the DNA TGCGCCAGCAGCTTGGGACAGGGAATGGGTAATGAGCAGTTCTTC. This translates into CASSLGQGMGNEQFF.

The gene calls are TRBV12-3 or TRBV12-4 and TRBJ1-6; no clear D. V lost 5 bases, J lost 9 bases, and 11 bases lay in between. This CDR3 contains 13 residues. CDR3 DNA: TGTGCCAGCAGTCTCCCGGGAGCTTCACCCCTCCACTTT. Its protein product is CASSLPGASPLHF.

The J gene is TRBJ2-1, the V gene TRBV5-1, with no clear D. The germline gives CDR1 SGHRS, CDR2 YFSETQ. This CDR3 is 12 amino acids long. V lost 0 bases and J lost 6, with 4 bases in between. CDR3 loop: CASSLALNEQFF. The DNA of the CDR3 is TGCGCCAGCAGCTTGGCCCTCAATGAGCAGTTCTTC.

The chain couples TRBV19 to TRBJ1-1; unclear D gene. CDR1 and CDR2 (germline): LNHDA, SQIVND (reference sequence). This CDR3 is 14 amino acids long. Trimming stripped 6 bases from V and 0 bases from J, with 11 bases between. DNA of the CDR3: TGTGCCAGTAGCCTAGATCTAGTGAACACTGAAGCTTTCTTT. Encoded protein: CASSLDLVNTEAFF. Drawing the rest from reference TRBV19 and TRBJ1-1, the complete variable domain is DGGITQSPKYLFRKEGQNVTLSCEQNLNHDAMYWYRQDPGQGLRLIYYSQIVNDFQKGDIAEGYSVSREKKESFPLTVTSAQKNPTAFYLCASSLDLVNTEAFFGQGTRLTVV.

The V call is TRBV6-5, the J call TRBJ2-1, with 8 bases lining up with TRBD1. Unmatched junction bases numbered 9, after V lost 0 bases and J lost 8 bases. The CDR3 extends over 16 amino acids. Per germline, CDR1 MNHEY and CDR2 SVGAGI. CDR3 in DNA: TGTGCCAGCAGTTACTCGATTCCAGTACAGGGGGATGAGCAGTTCTTC. It translates to CASSYSIPVQGDEQFF.

The chain uses TRBV20-1 and TRBJ2-3; no reliable D call. There are 15 residues in the CDR3. CDR1 and CDR2 from the germline V gene are DFQATT and SNEGSKA (reference sequence). Between the trimmed V and J ends, which lost 3 bases and 0 bases, there was a span of 13 bases. The CDR3 nucleotides read TGCAGTGCTAGTCGTGCGATGGAGAGCACAGATACGCAGTATTTT. Translating gives CSASRAMESTDTQYF.

The rearrangement joins TRBV12-5 to TRBJ2-7, with 7 bases matching TRBD1. Trimming removed 6 bases from V and 4 bases from J; junction bases left unmatched: 15. The CDR3 runs 16 residues. From germline, CDR1 is LGHNT and CDR2 FRNRAP. The CDR3 sequence is CASGLTTGWIAYEQYF. As DNA, the CDR3 is TGTGCTAGTGGACTAACGACAGGGTGGATCGCTTACGAGCAGTACTTC.

CDR3 in amino acids: CASSVTGVIITYYEQYF. Written as DNA, the CDR3 is TGTGCCAGCAGCGTCACCGGGGTCATAATAACCTACTACGAGCAGTACTTC. V is TRBV28 and J is TRBJ2-7; tentatively, D is TRBD2 (5 bases). Germline V gene sequence: CDR1 MDHEN, CDR2 SYDVKM. The CDR3 totals 17 residues. The germline V and J ends were trimmed by 6 bases and 3 bases, with 24 bases remaining between them.

This rearrangement joins TRBV6-2 or TRBV6-3 to TRBJ1-1; no clear D gene. V was clipped by 2 bases and J by 0 bases, with 13 bases between them. Germline CDR1 is MNHEY and CDR2 is SVGEGT. This CDR3 spans 16 amino acids. The CDR3 here is CASSYPQLSMNTEAFF. The CDR3 bases are TGTGCCAGCAGTTACCCCCAACTTAGCATGAACACTGAAGCTTTCTTT.

The chain uses TRBV4-3 and TRBJ2-1, with 9 bases matching TRBD2. CDR3 size: 16 residues. Germline CDR1 is LGHNA and CDR2 is YSLEER. The V and J ends lost 1 base and 6 bases, in that order; junction bases with no gene match: 7. CDR3 loop: CASSQARTSVFNEQFF. The CDR3 DNA sequence: TGCGCCAGCAGCCAAGCCCGGACTAGCGTATTCAATGAGCAGTTCTTC.

The V and J genes are TRBV19 and TRBJ1-6; D might be TRBD1 (6 bases). This CDR3 is 15 amino acids long. Germline V gene data show CDR1 as LNHDA and CDR2 as SQIVND (reference sequence). Trimming removed 6 bases from V and 9 bases from J, with 18 bases in between. CDR3 residues: CASSDRYEGASPLHF. CDR3 sequence (DNA): TGTGCCAGTAGCGACAGGTATGAAGGAGCTTCACCCCTCCACTTT. Using reference TRBV19 and TRBJ1-6 for the parts outside the CDR3, the full variable domain is DGGITQSPKYLFRKEGQNVTLSCEQNLNHDAMYWYRQDPGQGLRLIYYSQIVNDFQKGDIAEGYSVSREKKESFPLTVTSAQKNPTAFYLCASSDRYEGASPLHFGNGTRLTVT.

The chain combines TRBV29-1 with TRBJ2-3; D might be TRBD2 (6 bases). V lost 4 bases and J 0 bases, leaving 14 bases between the germline ends. Germline V gene data show CDR1 as SQVTM and CDR2 as ANQGSEA. The CDR3 has 15 residues. CDR3 residues: CSVVRDSRSTDTQYF. The DNA of the CDR3 is TGCAGCGTTGTACGGGACTCTCGTAGCACAGATACGCAGTATTTT.

The chain links TRBV4-3 to TRBJ2-3; D remains ambiguous. The CDR3 contains 17 residues. The V gene's germline CDR1 is LGHNA and CDR2 YSLEER. V lost 4 bases, J lost 1 base, and 18 bases lay in between. The CDR3 DNA reads as TGCGCCAGCAGCCGCCTACTCGAATCAGCCCGCACAGATACGCAGTATTTT. It yields the protein CASSRLLESARTDTQYF.

This chain uses TRBV11-3 with TRBJ1-5; the D gene is possibly TRBD1 (5 bases). CDR3 length equals 13 residues. Germline-derived CDR1 and CDR2 are SGHNT and YENEEA. V dropped 4 bases and J dropped 1 base, with 5 bases sitting between them. The DNA for the CDR3 is TGTGCCAGCAGCTCAGGGAGCAATCAGCCCCAGCATTTT. Translated, it gives CASSSGSNQPQHF.

The chain employs TRBV4-1 and TRBJ2-3; D is perhaps TRBD1 or TRBD2 (5 bases each). Germline V lookup: CDR1 MGHRA, CDR2 YSYEKL. There are 16 residues in the CDR3. The ends were cut back, 0 bases at V and 2 bases at J, with 12 bases in the middle. CDR3 in DNA: TGCGCCAGCAGCCAAGACCGCCAGGGAGTCACAGATACGCAGTATTTT. Amino acids: CASSQDRQGVTDTQYF.

This chain links TRBV6-5 with TRBJ2-7, with D perhaps being TRBD1 or TRBD2 (5 bases each). V was cut by 1 base and J by 4 bases, with 11 bases left in between. The CDR3 loop spans 14 amino acids. Germline V gene lookup returns CDR1 MNHEY and CDR2 SVGAGI. For the CDR3, the DNA is TGTGCCAGCAGTTACTATGGGGGACCTTACGAGCAGTACTTC. Its protein product is CASSYYGGPYEQYF.

The CDR3 DNA follows: TGCGCCAGCAGCTTGGAACTAGCGGGAGGTGAGCAGTTCTTC. Its translation: CASSLELAGGEQFF. This chain uses TRBV5-1 with TRBJ2-1, with 12 bases identical to TRBD2. CDR3 length: 14 residues. With V trimmed by 0 bases and J by 9 bases, 1 base remained unmatched. The germline V gene has CDR1 SGHRS and CDR2 YFSETQ.

The J gene is TRBJ1-5, the V gene TRBV10-3; no firm D call. Germline V gene sequence: CDR1 ENHRY, CDR2 SYGVKD. This CDR3 is built from 13 residues. V was trimmed by 5 bases and J by 9 bases, leaving 14 bases between them. CDR3 in amino acids: CAISLSDGGPQHF. CDR3 sequence (DNA): TGTGCCATCAGTCTATCAGACGGAGGGCCCCAGCATTTT.

The V call is TRBV15, the J call TRBJ2-1; 7 positions match TRBD2. CDR3 length: 15 residues. Germline CDR1 and CDR2: LNHNV and YYDKDF (reference sequence). Trimming at V came to 3 bases and at J to 2 bases, leaving 4 bases not matched to a gene. CDR3 nucleotide sequence: TGTGCCACCAGCAGCGGGAGGCAAGCCTACAATGAGCAGTTCTTC. This gives the protein CATSSGRQAYNEQFF. Based on the CDR3 plus reference TRBV15 and TRBJ2-1, the full variable domain is DAMVIQNPRYQVTQFGKPVTLSCSQTLNHNVMYWYQQKSSQAPKLLFHYYDKDFNNEADTPDNFQSRRPNTSFCFLDIRSPGLGDTAMYLCATSSGRQAYNEQFFGPGTRLTVL.

The chain is built from TRBV19 and TRBJ2-1; the D gene is possibly TRBD2 (5 bases). This CDR3 has 13 amino acids. Germline-derived CDR1 and CDR2 are LNHDA and SQIVND (reference sequence). Trimming left V 6 bases short and J 3 bases short, with 9 bases between. For the CDR3, the DNA is TGTGCCAGTAGGGATAGCGACTACAATGAGCAGTTCTTC. Its translation: CASRDSDYNEQFF.

V usage is TRBV6-2 or TRBV6-3 and J usage is TRBJ2-1, with D uncertain. The CDR3 spans 16 residues. V was clipped by 2 bases and J by 2 bases, with 13 bases between them. CDR1 is MNHEY, CDR2 SVGEGT, per germline. DNA of the CDR3: TGTGCCAGCAGTTACCAAGGCAGAACCCCCTACAATGAGCAGTTCTTC. It encodes CASSYQGRTPYNEQFF.

The gene calls are TRBV7-6 and TRBJ2-5; 9 bases line up with TRBD2. This CDR3 spans 15 amino acids. V dropped 4 bases and J dropped 4; count of bases not matched to a gene: 7. Germline V gene sequence: CDR1 SGHVS, CDR2 FNYEAQ. The CDR3 nucleotides read TGTGCCAGCAGCTCCCCTAGCGGGACCCGAGAGACCCAGTACTTC. It is translated as CASSSPSGTRETQYF.